The T cell receptor beta chain under discussion was sequenced for a study of tumor-infiltrating lymphocytes in primary liver carcinoma (TCRdb year 2017). The study in broad terms: Roughly 5 patients with histopathologically diagnosed primary liver carcinoma underwent surgical resection in China between November 2015 and March 2016. The study combined TCRbeta repertoire sequencing, expression microarrays and whole-exome sequencing across five regions of each liver tumor, with adjacent normal tissue and blood. Of the five patients, three men and two women aged 30 to 69 years, four had hepatocellular carcinoma and one had combined HCC and intrahepatic cholangiocarcinoma. Roughly 3.5 to 7.5 million productive TCRbeta reads were obtained per sample, and no significant difference in read depth was found between tissue types. A total of some 35 specimens from 5 patients went through TCRbeta repertoire sequencing, namely 25 tumor regions, 5 adjacent noncancerous liver tissues and 5 peripheral blood samples. Tumors of the five patients were stage T1-T3 N0M0 with maximum diameters of roughly 4.2 to 10 cm. Repertoires from technical replicates were highly reproducible, with mean shared-clone rates about 0.86 and correlation coefficients above 0.98. General findings and caveats noted by the study authors: Only the TCR beta chain was sequenced, which likely underestimates true repertoire diversity because unpaired alpha chains were not captured. Compared with blood, tumors had a significantly larger share of the repertoire taken up by the top 250 clones (p = 0.039). The study included only four or five patients, and the authors note findings should be validated in a larger study. Repertoire overlap was higher between tumor regions (mean around 35%) than tumor-adjacent (approximately 17%) or tumor-blood (14%) pairs, consistent with antigen-driven expansion. Since the samples were bulk and unsorted, there was no way to compare CD4+ and CD8+ T cell repertoires.

RNA from unsorted whole blood was extracted with TRIzol reagent, and germline DNA was obtained with the DNeasy Blood & Tissue kit. Chronic HBV infection was present in the patients, and the patients were treatment-naive at sampling. Before surgery, approximately 3.8 milliliters of peripheral blood were collected into K2EDTA tubes. TCRbeta-specific cDNA was reverse-transcribed from 500 to 550 ng total RNA using a constant-region primer and ProtoScript II reverse transcriptase. TCRbeta libraries were built with three nested multiplex PCR rounds, a slightly modified ARM-PCR procedure. Each of the first two PCR rounds ran for about 10 cycles and used multiplex TRBV1-TRBV30 forward primers together with a Cbeta reverse primer. Sample barcodes and Illumina adapters were attached in a final 25-cycle PCR using Deep VentR polymerase. Amplicons of 200-500 bp were gel-purified with a QIAquick gel extraction kit before sequencing. TCRbeta amplicons were sequenced on an Illumina HiSeq 2500 with 250-bp paired-end reads. The paper's processing steps were these. Trimmomatic v0.33 was used to quality-trim the reads, and FLASH v1.2.11 was used to merge paired reads so that full CDR3 sequences could be recovered. MiGEC v1.2.1b assigned V, D and J germline segments to the rearranged TCRbeta sequences. Clonotype statistics and Shannon-Wiener diversity indices were computed with VDJtools v1.0.0. Except for diversity analysis, only each sample's 250 most abundant clonotypes were used in subsequent analyses to reduce sampling bias. TCRdb trimmed public reads at Q25 via fastp, called clones via MiXCR and kept in-frame beta chains. Identical CDR3 proteins give one entry, which carries the most common genes and DNA. TCRdb, not the authors, supplied the V and J calls. This sample gives roughly 330,000 distinct CDR3 sequences in total; about 61% of them show up just once. The ten largest clones capture about 6.3% of the sample.

Details on this clonotype: Its cognate antigen has yet to be identified. Base qualities are not recorded, but no much larger clone differs from it by a single base.

CDR1 is given as SQVTM and CDR2 as ANQGSEA, both from the germline V gene. CDR3 length: 15 amino acids, cysteine to phenylalanine. Of the read, only the CDR3 DNA is kept; its 45 bases are in frame from base 1. A distance of 14 bases separates the germline ends of V and J, which lose 0 bases and 8 bases respectively. The TCR sequence derives from a man aged 40-49 years with primary liver carcinoma and hepatitis B virus infection. Sequencing input: peripheral blood. The chain was built from TRBV29-1 and TRBJ2-6; a confident D gene designation cannot be given. The DNA sequence reads TGCAGCGTTGAAGATTCTCTATTGGGGACCAACGTCCTGACTTTC. Its protein is CSVEDSLLGTNVLTF.